These 27 T cell receptor beta chains share one sample of origin, sequenced in a study of cytomegalovirus exposure and HLA in healthy donors. The primer mix had 60 Vbeta and 13 Jbeta primers. Produced via immunoSEQ multiplex PCR; TCRdb's table is partial and in-frame only. Recorded for this sample: 130,000 or so clones. Source material: PBMCs. The receptors originated from a woman aged 55-69 years in good health and CMV-seronegative.

This chain joins TRBV10-3 and TRBJ2-5; 8 bases agree with TRBD2. The V gene end was trimmed by 0 bases and the J gene end by 7 bases; junction bases not matched to a gene: 4. The CDR3 loop spans 14 amino acids. CDR1 and CDR2 (germline): ENHRY, SYGVKD. The CDR3 nucleotides are TGTGCCATCAGTGAGTCGGTCGGGAGGGGGACCCAGTACTTC. Encoded protein: CAISESVGRGTQYF.

The DNA for the CDR3 is TGTGCCAGCTCACCCAGGGGTGGGGACACTGAAGCTTTCTTT. This encodes CASSPRGGDTEAFF. The chain is built from TRBV18 and TRBJ1-1; a weak D match, TRBD1 (6 bases). Germline values: CDR1 KGHSH, CDR2 LQKENI. The CDR3 extends over 14 amino acids. Trimming removed 3 bases from V and 3 bases from J, with 11 bases in between.

Here the CDR3 reads CASSERTGGDSPLHF. The CDR3 DNA is TGTGCCAGCAGCGAAAGGACAGGGGGCGATTCACCCCTCCACTTT. V gene TRBV7-3 combines with J gene TRBJ1-6; 11 bases match TRBD1. Looked up from germline, CDR1 is SGHTA and CDR2 is FQGTGA. This CDR3 is 15 amino acids long. V lost 5 bases and J lost 8; bases outside the gene matches: 5.

The V and J genes are TRBV9 and TRBJ2-5; D is unresolved. The CDR3 has 14 amino acids. The V gene's germline CDR1 is SGDLS and CDR2 YYNGEE. The ends were cut back, 0 bases at V and 8 bases at J, with 14 bases in the middle. The CDR3 nucleotides are TGTGCCAGCAGCGTAGCTTGGCAGGCTACTACCCAGTACTTC. Translating gives CASSVAWQATTQYF. The full variable domain, its missing parts supplied by reference TRBV9 and TRBJ2-5, is DSGVTQTPKHLITATGQRVTLRCSPRSGDLSVYWYQQSLDQGLQFLIQYYNGEERAKGNILERFSAQQFPDLHSELNLSSLELGDSALYFCASSVAWQATTQYFGPGTRLLVL.

The rearrangement links TRBV7-8 to TRBJ2-2; 8 bases align to TRBD1. The CDR3 has 18 amino acids. Unmatched junction bases numbered 13, after V lost 6 bases and J lost 1 base. The germline V gene has CDR1 SGHVS and CDR2 FQNEAQ. Written as DNA, the CDR3 is TGTGCCAGCAGGACTCACCGACGCGGGACAGGGAACACCGGGGAGCTGTTTTTT. Amino acid sequence: CASRTHRRGTGNTGELFF.

The CDR3 spells CATSRDLLTGRDRSTDTQYF. The CDR3 coding sequence is TGTGCCACCAGCAGAGACCTATTGACAGGGAGAGACAGAAGCACAGATACGCAGTATTTT. The J gene is TRBJ2-3, the V gene TRBV15, with 7 bases matching TRBD1. After removal of 0 bases from V and 0 bases from J, the junction contained 15 bases not matched to a gene. CDR1 and CDR2 (germline): LNHNV, YYDKDF (reference sequence). The CDR3 is 20 amino acids.

This sequence joins TRBV5-1 and TRBJ2-6; perhaps TRBD1 as D (6 bases). This CDR3 has 16 residues. V lost 4 bases and J lost 0, with 11 bases in between. Per germline, CDR1 SGHRS and CDR2 YFSETQ. DNA of the CDR3: TGCGCCAGCAGCCCGGGACATGTCTCTGGGGCCAACGTCCTGACTTTC. Protein product: CASSPGHVSGANVLTF.

The gene calls are TRBV5-1 and TRBJ2-5; TRBD1 matches at 7 bases. The J call may be mistaken, given a closer DNA end match to TRBJ2-7. The CDR3 length is 18 residues. Germline V lookup: CDR1 SGHRS, CDR2 YFSETQ. CDR3 in DNA: TGCGCCAGCAGCCTCCGGCCTACTACAGGGGTGATGGGGTACGAGCAGTACTTC. Its translation: CASSLRPTTGVMGYEQYF.

This chain joins TRBV28 and TRBJ2-3, with 9 bases matching TRBD2. The germline V gene encodes CDR1 MDHEN and CDR2 SYDVKM. The length of the CDR3 is 15 residues. The V segment lost 5 bases and the J segment 2 bases; nucleotides outside the gene matches: 5. CDR3 in DNA: TGTGCCAGCAGTAAAGCGGGGGGATACACAGATACGCAGTATTTT. Translating it yields CASSKAGGYTDTQYF.

V and J are TRBV7-9 and TRBJ1-1; 9 bases line up with TRBD1. The CDR3 is made up of 17 amino acids. Losses at the gene ends were 0 bases for V and 5 bases for J; bases not matched to a gene: 10. Germline CDR1 SEHNR, CDR2 FQNEAQ (reference sequence). DNA for the CDR3: TGTGCCAGCAGCTTAGCGGCAGGACAGGGGCCTCAGACTGAAGCTTTCTTT. Amino acid sequence: CASSLAAGQGPQTEAFF.

CDR3 in amino acids: CASSLEGQGEAFF. The CDR3 DNA follows: TGCGCCAGCAGCTTGGAGGGACAGGGGGAAGCTTTCTTT. The chain links TRBV5-1 to TRBJ1-1; 10 bases map to TRBD1. Trimming removed 0 bases from V and 8 bases from J; junction bases left unmatched: 1. This CDR3 contains 13 residues. Germline assignment: CDR1 SGHRS and CDR2 YFSETQ.

The rearrangement links TRBV6-1 to TRBJ2-7; 7 nucleotides agree with TRBD2. The CDR3 runs 15 residues. V lost 4 bases and J lost 0; bases outside the gene matches: 6. Germline-derived CDR1 and CDR2 are MNHNS and SASEGT. CDR3 residues: CASSGSGVSSYEQYF. For the CDR3, the DNA is TGTGCCAGCAGTGGGAGCGGGGTGAGCTCCTACGAGCAGTACTTC.

V is TRBV25-1 and J is TRBJ2-7; the D is unclear. The CDR3 is 12 residues long. The V end lost 4 bases, the J end lost 2 bases, and 6 bases lay between the germline ends. Germline V gene data show CDR1 as MGHDK and CDR2 as SYGVNS. The chain's CDR3 is CASSASPYEQYF. CDR3 nucleotide sequence: TGTGCCAGCAGTGCCTCCCCCTACGAGCAGTACTTC.

The V and J genes are TRBV5-4 and TRBJ2-2; 14 bases are shared with TRBD2. The CDR3 runs to 18 residues. Germline CDR1 SGHNT, CDR2 YYREEE (reference sequence). The junction had 8 bases not matched to a gene; V was cut back by 3 bases and J by 4 bases. CDR3 sequence reads: CASSSGTSGSLGTGELFF. DNA of the CDR3: TGTGCCAGCAGCTCCGGGACTAGCGGGAGTTTAGGCACCGGGGAGCTGTTTTTT. The full variable domain, rest sourced from reference TRBV5-4 and TRBJ2-2, is ETGVTQSPTHLIKTRGQQVTLRCSSQSGHNTVSWYQQALGQGPQFIFQYYREEENGRGNFPPRFSGLQFPNYSSELNVNALELDDSALYLCASSSGTSGSLGTGELFFGEGSRLTVL.

This chain uses TRBV7-9 with TRBJ1-6; D is unresolved. Germline CDR1 and CDR2: SEHNR and FQNEAQ (reference sequence). V lost 5 bases and J 4 bases, leaving 6 bases between the germline ends. This CDR3 comprises 13 residues. The CDR3 reads CASSQEYNSPLHF. The CDR3 nucleotides read TGTGCCAGCAGCCAGGAATATAATTCACCCCTCCACTTT.

The chain links TRBV19 to TRBJ2-7, with TRBD1 matching 7 bases. This CDR3 has 16 residues. CDR1 is LNHDA, CDR2 SQIVND, per germline (reference sequence). With 3 bases clipped from V and 9 bases from J, the junction kept 17 bases outside the gene matches. The CDR3 DNA reads TGTGCCAGTAGTATCCTCCGGGGACAGTCATCGGTCGGGCAGTACTTC. The encoded protein is CASSILRGQSSVGQYF.

This sequence joins TRBV19 and TRBJ2-5; 10 bases fit TRBD1. CDR3 size: 16 residues. Unmatched junction bases numbered 10, after V lost 4 bases and J lost 5 bases. Germline-derived CDR1 and CDR2 are LNHDA and SQIVND (reference sequence). This CDR3 is CASSTTTGGAWETQYF. Here the CDR3 DNA reads TGTGCCAGTAGTACCACGACAGGGGGCGCCTGGGAGACCCAGTACTTC.

V is TRBV5-1 and J is TRBJ1-1, with TRBD1 as a possible D gene (6 bases). V was shortened by 0 bases and J by 7 bases, with 13 bases between the two germline ends. This CDR3 region has 14 residues. Germline CDR1 reads SGHRS; CDR2 reads YFSETQ. DNA of the CDR3: TGCGCCAGCAGCTTGGAGGACAGCGAAGTTGAAGCTTTCTTT. Its translation: CASSLEDSEVEAFF.

The chain joins TRBV28 to TRBJ2-7; 12 bases map to TRBD2. Germline CDR1 reads MDHEN; CDR2 reads SYDVKM. The J segment lost 5 bases and the V segment lost 10 bases, leaving 6 bases of the junction unmatched. The CDR3 has 13 residues. The CDR3 reads CATRLAGAHEQYF. In DNA form, the CDR3 reads TGTGCCACACGACTAGCGGGAGCCCACGAGCAGTACTTC.

The chain recombines TRBV10-1 with TRBJ2-4, with D perhaps TRBD1 (5 bases). CDR1 WNHNN and CDR2 SYGVQD come from the germline V gene (reference sequence). There are 14 residues in the CDR3. V gave up 6 bases and J gave up 0 bases, with 9 bases separating them. Written as DNA, the CDR3 is TGCGCCAGCAGGGGGCTTGTAGCCAAAAACATTCAGTACTTC. Translation gives CASRGLVAKNIQYF.

The gene calls are TRBV19 and TRBJ2-6; 8 positions match TRBD1. There are 15 residues in the CDR3. The germline gives CDR1 LNHDA, CDR2 SQIVND (reference sequence). V dropped 9 bases and J dropped 0; count of bases not matched to a gene: 4. The CDR3 DNA sequence: TGTGCCAGCACCGGGACAGGCTCTGGGGCCAACGTCCTGACTTTC. It is translated as CASTGTGSGANVLTF.

The rearrangement uses TRBV7-9 and TRBJ2-7; 9 bases are a match to TRBD2. The V and J ends lost 0 bases and 1 base, in that order; junction bases with no gene match: 7. CDR3 length equals 17 residues. The germline V gene has CDR1 SEHNR and CDR2 FQNEAQ (reference sequence). The CDR3: CASSLAGSSGTSYEQYF. DNA of the CDR3: TGTGCCAGCAGCTTAGCGGGTTCTAGCGGGACTTCCTACGAGCAGTACTTC.

V gene TRBV5-4 combines with J gene TRBJ1-3; 7 bases match TRBD1. CDR1 and CDR2 (germline): SGHNT, YYREEE (reference sequence). The length of the CDR3 is 17 residues. V lost 0 bases to trimming and J lost 0 bases; unmatched junction nucleotides: 6. CDR3 in amino acids: CASSLAAGGISGNTIYF. The DNA for the CDR3 is TGTGCCAGCAGCTTGGCGGCAGGGGGGATCTCTGGAAACACCATATATTTT.

This chain joins TRBV28 and TRBJ2-1; 11 bases agree with TRBD2. This CDR3 comprises 17 residues. The germline CDR1 and CDR2 sequences are MDHEN and SYDVKM. The V segment lost 7 bases and the J segment 7 bases; nucleotides outside the gene matches: 15. The CDR3 DNA reads TGTGCCAGCATTCTTCACCCACTAGCGGGAGTGAGGAATGAGCAGTTCTTC. Translated, it gives CASILHPLAGVRNEQFF.

The chain couples TRBV11-2 to TRBJ2-7, with 8 bases identical to TRBD2. The CDR3 contains 16 residues. The J segment lost 4 bases and the V segment lost 2 bases, leaving 10 bases of the junction unmatched. Per the germline V gene, CDR1 is SGHAT and CDR2 is FQNNGV. CDR3 in DNA: TGTGCCAGCAGCTTACGGGGAGCGGGAGTTTTTTACGAGCAGTACTTC. This translates into CASSLRGAGVFYEQYF.

The chain combines TRBV28 with TRBJ2-5; 9 bases match TRBD1. V shed 6 bases, J shed 12 bases, and the junction held 8 bases outside the gene matches. The CDR3 consists of 12 residues. Germline CDR1 and CDR2: MDHEN and SYDVKM. DNA for the CDR3: TGTGCCAGCAGCCCAACAGGGGGCAATGAGTACTTC. Its protein product is CASSPTGGNEYF.

In regard to this clone: Other DNA sequences in this sample translate to the same CDR3. This chain connects TRBV14 to TRBJ2-5, with D hard to call. The CDR3 runs to 12 residues. Trimming shortened V by 3 bases and J by 4 bases, and 6 bases separated the two germline ends. Germline assignment: CDR1 SGHDN and CDR2 FVKESK. The CDR3 bases are TGTGCCAGCAGCCAGGTGCGAGAGACCCAGTACTTC. It is translated as CASSQVRETQYF.